The 8 T cell receptor beta chains presented below share a single source sample, sequenced in a study of regulatory T cells in long-lasting Graves disease. To make TCR beta libraries, researchers used iRepertoire HTBI primers and Arm-PCR of CDR3 regions. TCRdb processed the multiplex PCR reads anew with MiXCR; each CDR3 protein has one entry. This table has 400,000 to 550,000 distinct CDR3 sequences, around 14% appearing once. Noted time point: newly diagnosed GD, antithyroid drugs for less than 3 months. The TCR library used RNA extracted from PBMCs. This sample was shared with a second study, whose subject was T cells in Graves' hyperthyroidism and ophthalmopathy.

The material sequenced was peripheral blood mononuclear cells (PBMCs), taken at new diagnosis, from a patient treated with antithyroid drugs. Receptors were obtained from a woman aged 25-40 years with Graves disease.

The rearrangement uses TRBV20-1 and TRBJ1-1; TRBD1 might be the D (5 bases). Germline assignment: CDR1 DFQATT and CDR2 SNEGSKA (reference sequence). V was clipped by 2 bases and J by 0 bases, with 13 bases between them. The CDR3 length is 15 residues. For the CDR3, the DNA is TGCAGTGCTAGAACCACTCGGGGCTTGAACACTGAAGCTTTCTTT. It specifies CSARTTRGLNTEAFF.

This rearrangement joins TRBV20-1 to TRBJ2-7; possibly TRBD2 for D (5 bases). The CDR3 is 17 amino acids. Per the germline V gene, CDR1 is DFQATT and CDR2 is SNEGSKA (reference sequence). Trimming stripped 6 bases from V and 3 bases from J, with 27 bases between. CDR3: CSAWDPVGGGIDYEQYF. In DNA form, the CDR3 reads TGCAGTGCCTGGGATCCGGTGGGTGGAGGAATCGACTACGAGCAGTACTTC.

For this clonotype: A much larger clone sits a single nucleotide away, making a read error possible. V and J are TRBV7-8 and TRBJ2-7, with TRBD1 as a possible D gene (6 bases). The CDR3 loop spans 14 amino acids. Germline CDR1 reads SGHVS; CDR2 reads FQNEAQ. V lost 2 bases to trimming and J lost 9 bases, with 17 bases between them. Here the CDR3 DNA reads TGTGCCAGCAGCTTATCCCAGGGGAAACCTTGGCAGTACTTC. Translated: CASSLSQGKPWQYF.

This chain connects TRBV12-3 or TRBV12-4 to TRBJ2-7; 8 positions agree with TRBD1. The CDR3 contains 17 residues. V lost 2 bases, J lost 5 bases, and 14 bases stayed unmatched. The CDR3 region is CASSLWTGSFLMNEQYF. As DNA, the CDR3 is TGTGCCAGCAGTTTATGGACAGGGAGCTTTCTAATGAACGAGCAGTACTTC.

This clonotype was found many times. J is TRBJ2-7 and V is TRBV11-2; 11 nucleotides agree with TRBD2. This CDR3 spans 15 amino acids. Looked up from germline, CDR1 is SGHAT and CDR2 is FQNNGV. Trimming removed 4 bases from V and 2 bases from J; junction bases left unmatched: 4. CDR3 nucleotides: TGTGCCAGCAGCTCGATAGCGGGAGGGACCTACGAGCAGTACTTC. Translating it yields CASSSIAGGTYEQYF.

V and J are TRBV5-5 and TRBJ1-1, with 10 positions matching TRBD1. There are 17 residues in the CDR3. The germline V gene has CDR1 SGHKS and CDR2 YYEKEE (reference sequence). J lost 1 base, V lost 7 bases, and 13 bases had no gene match. The CDR3 DNA reads TGTGCCAGCCTCCGGGACAGGGGTATGACCCCGAACACTGAAGCTTTCTTT. Residues: CASLRDRGMTPNTEAFF.

This clonotype occurred many times. This chain uses TRBV28 with TRBJ1-5; 10 bases fit TRBD1. Germline loops: CDR1 MDHEN, CDR2 SYDVKM. Trimming at V came to 7 bases and at J to 7 bases, leaving 10 bases not matched to a gene. The CDR3 spans 15 residues. The CDR3 DNA reads as TGTGCCAGCACGATCGAGGACAGGGGGGAACAGCCCCAGCATTTT. It codes for CASTIEDRGEQPQHF.

This sequence joins TRBV4-1 and TRBJ2-7, with D perhaps matching TRBD1 (5 bases). V was clipped by 1 base and J by 0 bases, with 7 bases between them. The CDR3 runs 14 residues. Looked up from germline, CDR1 is MGHRA and CDR2 is YSYEKL. Here the CDR3 DNA reads TGCGCCAGCAGCCAAGGACAGCGCTCCTACGAGCAGTACTTC. This translates into CASSQGQRSYEQYF.